Below are 27 T cell receptor beta chains sequenced from a single sample in a study of CD8 T cells in ankylosing spondylitis. TCRdb processed the 5' RACE reads anew with MiXCR; each CDR3 protein has one entry. This repertoire shows under 300,000 distinct CDR3 sequences, about 10% found once; its top ten account for under 8%. The specimen sequenced was blood, either unsorted or a sorted T cell fraction (not recorded which). The receptors originated from a male donor with ankylosing spondylitis or in good health (not recorded which).

In this sample, this clonotype turned up a few times. The J gene is TRBJ2-1, the V gene TRBV7-9; a possible D gene is TRBD2 (5 bases). Germline values: CDR1 SEHNR, CDR2 FQNEAQ (reference sequence). Trimming took off 0 bases at V and 10 bases at J, with 13 bases between the two ends. This CDR3 has 14 residues. The CDR3 is CASSLASRAMEQFF. The CDR3 nucleotides read TGTGCCAGCAGCTTAGCTTCGCGGGCTATGGAGCAGTTCTTC.

This clonotype occurred many times. J is TRBJ2-1 and V is TRBV29-1; 11 positions match TRBD1. The germline CDR1 and CDR2 sequences are SQVTM and ANQGSEA. This CDR3 is built from 13 residues. After removal of 4 bases from V and 9 bases from J, the junction contained 5 bases not matched to a gene. CDR3 sequence: CSVGTGGSGEQFF. The CDR3 DNA is TGCAGCGTTGGGACAGGGGGCTCAGGTGAGCAGTTCTTC.

Only a few counts were recorded for this clonotype. This chain links TRBV3-1 with TRBJ2-7; the match to TRBD1 covers 7 bases. The V gene's germline CDR1 is LGHDT and CDR2 YNNKEL (reference sequence). CDR3 size: 16 residues. V shed 2 bases and J 0 bases; nucleotides not matched to a gene: 7. The CDR3 sequence is CASSQPDRSPSYEQYF. The CDR3 bases are TGTGCCAGCAGCCAACCGGACAGGTCCCCCTCCTACGAGCAGTACTTC.

There are many counts of this clonotype. V usage is TRBV12-3 or TRBV12-4 and J usage is TRBJ1-1; possibly TRBD1 for D (5 bases). This CDR3 region has 14 residues. The V and J ends lost 2 bases and 6 bases respectively, with 13 bases between them. CDR3 DNA: TGTGCCAGCAGTTTACTTGGGGGTATTGCTGAAGCTTTCTTT. It encodes CASSLLGGIAEAFF.

This clonotype was detected many times. The gene calls are TRBV7-6 and TRBJ2-3; unclear D gene. V shed 1 base and J shed 0 bases, with 8 bases lying between them. In germline, CDR1 is SGHVS, CDR2 FNYEAQ. The CDR3 totals 15 residues. The DNA for the CDR3 is TGTGCCAGCAGCTTAGTAGTGGGTAGCACAGATACGCAGTATTTT. Protein: CASSLVVGSTDTQYF.

This clonotype was observed many times. The chain employs TRBV5-1 and TRBJ2-1; D unclear. CDR1 and CDR2 from the germline V gene are SGHRS and YFSETQ. There are 19 residues in the CDR3. V gave up 0 bases and J gave up 0 bases, with 19 bases separating them. This chain's CDR3 is CASSLVRLPKRSSYNEQFF. DNA for the CDR3: TGCGCCAGCAGCTTGGTTCGCTTACCGAAAAGGAGCTCCTACAATGAGCAGTTCTTC.

In this sample, this clonotype turned up many times. The V gene is TRBV5-1, the J gene TRBJ1-2, with D perhaps matching TRBD1 (5 bases). This CDR3 comprises 13 residues. Per germline, CDR1 SGHRS and CDR2 YFSETQ. V lost 1 base to trimming and J lost 8 bases, with 12 bases between them. DNA of the CDR3: TGCGCCAGCAGCTTGAAGCCGGGGCGAGGCTACACCTTC. Its protein product is CASSLKPGRGYTF.

This clonotype has only a few counts. This sequence joins TRBV7-7 and TRBJ2-2; 7 nucleotides agree with TRBD2. Germline-derived CDR1 and CDR2 are SSHAT and FNYEAQ (reference sequence). The CDR3 consists of 16 residues. Germline trimming cut 8 bases from V and 3 bases from J; bases unmatched to any gene: 12. The CDR3 region has the DNA TGTGCCAGCGGCCCTTCTGGGGGGGTAGACACCGGGGAGCTGTTTTTT. Residues: CASGPSGGVDTGELFF. Full variable domain (missing parts from reference TRBV7-7 and TRBJ2-2): GAGVSQSPRYKVTKRGQDVTLRCDPISSHATLYWYQQALGQGPEFLTYFNYEAQPDKSGLPSDRFSAERPEGSISTLTIQRTEQRDSAMYRCASGPSGGVDTGELFFGEGSRLTVL.

This clonotype was observed at least ten times. This chain joins TRBV12-3 or TRBV12-4 and TRBJ1-6; D possibly corresponds to TRBD1 (5 bases). The CDR3 is 15 residues long. V was trimmed by 3 bases and J by 8 bases, leaving 14 bases between them. The CDR3: CASSLSGLGDSPLHF. DNA for the CDR3: TGTGCCAGCAGTTTGTCGGGGCTCGGGGATTCACCCCTCCACTTT.

The rearrangement links TRBV7-6 to TRBJ2-4; 8 bases line up with TRBD1. The CDR3 sequence is 15 residues long. Per germline, CDR1 SGHVS and CDR2 FNYEAQ. Losses at the gene ends were 5 bases for V and 2 bases for J; bases not matched to a gene: 5. The CDR3 sequence: CASSPGGATKNIQYF. CDR3 in DNA: TGTGCCAGCAGCCCAGGGGGCGCAACCAAAAACATTCAGTACTTC.

Many counts were recorded for this clonotype. J is TRBJ2-7 and V is TRBV15; 8 nucleotides match TRBD1. V trimming: 1 base; J trimming: 1 base; junction bases outside the gene matches: 3. Germline-derived CDR1 and CDR2 are LNHNV and YYDKDF (reference sequence). The CDR3 length is 15 residues. The CDR3: CATSRGTGPSYEQYF. The DNA of the CDR3 is TGTGCCACCAGCAGAGGGACAGGGCCATCCTACGAGCAGTACTTC. The complete variable domain, with remaining parts taken from reference TRBV15 and TRBJ2-7, reads DAMVIQNPRYQVTQFGKPVTLSCSQTLNHNVMYWYQQKSSQAPKLLFHYYDKDFNNEADTPDNFQSRRPNTSFCFLDIRSPGLGDTAMYLCATSRGTGPSYEQYFGPGTRLTVT.

This clonotype was counted ten times or more. The chain joins TRBV4-1 to TRBJ1-5; D gene uncertain. Trimming pared 0 bases from V and 7 bases from J, leaving 16 bases between. From germline, CDR1 is MGHRA and CDR2 YSYEKL. The CDR3 has 16 amino acids. CDR3 residues: CASSQEMAGSHQPQHF. The DNA for the CDR3 is TGCGCCAGCAGCCAAGAGATGGCGGGGTCCCACCAGCCCCAGCATTTT.

This clonotype has a count of ten or more. This chain uses TRBV20-1 with TRBJ1-4; the D is unclear. Germline V gene sequence: CDR1 DFQATT, CDR2 SNEGSKA (reference sequence). The ends were cut back, 1 base at V and 10 bases at J, with 7 bases in the middle. The CDR3 has 11 amino acids. The CDR3 sequence is CSARGSGKLFF. CDR3 bases: TGCAGTGCTAGAGGCTCTGGAAAACTGTTTTTT.

V usage is TRBV20-1 and J usage is TRBJ2-1; D unresolved. The ends were cut back, 6 bases at V and 6 bases at J, with 9 bases in the middle. Germline V gene data show CDR1 as DFQATT and CDR2 as SNEGSKA (reference sequence). The CDR3 totals 11 residues. The CDR3 bases are TGCAGTGCCCAGAGTGTCAATGAGCAGTTCTTC. As protein: CSAQSVNEQFF.

This CDR3 is CASSPGQGGNNEQFF. Here the CDR3 DNA reads TGCGCCAGCAGCCCAGGACAGGGTGGGAACAATGAGCAGTTCTTC. The rearrangement uses TRBV5-1 and TRBJ2-1, with 8 bases matching TRBD1. J was trimmed by 5 bases and V by 4 bases; bases with no gene match: 8. CDR1 is SGHRS, CDR2 YFSETQ, per germline. This CDR3 spans 15 amino acids.

The CDR3 nucleotides are TGCAGTGCTAGAGATCTTAGGGACGTACTAAGCACCGGACGAGGGGAGCTGTTTTTT. Translating it yields CSARDLRDVLSTGRGELFF. The J gene is TRBJ2-2, the V gene TRBV20-1, with D tentatively TRBD1 or TRBD2 (5 bases each). Per the germline V gene, CDR1 is DFQATT and CDR2 is SNEGSKA (reference sequence). Trimming shortened V by 0 bases and J by 8 bases, and 28 bases separated the two germline ends. The CDR3 covers 19 residues.

The gene calls are TRBV5-1 and TRBJ1-2; the D gene is possibly TRBD1 (5 bases). CDR1 and CDR2 (germline): SGHRS, YFSETQ. V lost 4 bases, J lost 6 bases, and 13 bases lay in between. The CDR3 sequence is 13 residues long. The CDR3 DNA reads as TGCGCCAGCAGCCGGGACGGACCAAATGGCTACACCTTC. It is translated as CASSRDGPNGYTF.

This clonotype was seen many times. J is TRBJ2-7 and V is TRBV3-1; D may be TRBD2 (6 bases). Germline CDR1 LGHDT, CDR2 YNNKEL (reference sequence). Trimming took off 4 bases at V and 4 bases at J, with 23 bases between the two ends. The CDR3 runs to 17 residues. CDR3 coding DNA: TGTGCCAGCAGCCTAAGACCCGTCGGGACTCGACAATACGAGCAGTACTTC. Protein sequence: CASSLRPVGTRQYEQYF.

This chain joins TRBV20-1 and TRBJ2-1; 7 bases align to TRBD2. V shed 6 bases and J 7 bases; nucleotides not matched to a gene: 9. The CDR3 loop spans 13 amino acids. Per germline, CDR1 DFQATT and CDR2 SNEGSKA (reference sequence). CDR3 nucleotide sequence: TGCAGTGCCCCCTCGCGGACTAGTAATGAGCAGTTCTTC. Protein sequence: CSAPSRTSNEQFF.

The V call is TRBV20-1, the J call TRBJ2-7; D gene uncertain. This CDR3 has 10 amino acids. The germline V gene has CDR1 DFQATT and CDR2 SNEGSKA (reference sequence). V lost 5 bases, J lost 5 bases, and 7 bases lay in between. CDR3 DNA: TGCAGTGCTTCGTTCAACGAGCAGTACTTC. Its protein product is CSASFNEQYF.

This clonotype was seen at least ten times. The rearrangement uses TRBV10-3 and TRBJ1-1, with unresolved D. This CDR3 is 14 amino acids long. Trimming removed 0 bases at V and 4 bases at J, with 9 bases between. Germline CDR1 reads ENHRY; CDR2 reads SYGVKD. CDR3 DNA: TGTGCCATCAGTGAGTCGGGAGGGAGCACTGAAGCTTTCTTT. Protein product: CAISESGGSTEAFF.

This clonotype was seen at least ten times. The CDR3 DNA sequence: TGCAGTGCTAGCCTGGGGCTAGCGGGACGCGAGCAGTACTTC. Its translation is CSASLGLAGREQYF. The rearrangement links TRBV20-1 to TRBJ2-7; TRBD2 matches at 9 bases. After removal of 3 bases from V and 6 bases from J, the junction contained 9 bases not matched to a gene. CDR1 is DFQATT, CDR2 SNEGSKA, per germline (reference sequence). The CDR3 loop spans 14 amino acids.

The chain couples TRBV6-1 to TRBJ2-1; 10 bases line up with TRBD1. This CDR3 has 15 amino acids. V lost 6 bases and J lost 6; bases outside the gene matches: 8. Germline loops: CDR1 MNHNS, CDR2 SASEGT. The CDR3 is CASRAGTGVPNEQFF. CDR3 in DNA: TGTGCCAGCAGAGCCGGGACAGGGGTCCCCAATGAGCAGTTCTTC.

Only a few counts were recorded for this clonotype. V usage is TRBV6-1 and J usage is TRBJ2-5; TRBD2 agrees at 11 bases. This CDR3 is built from 15 residues. The ends lost 8 bases at V and 5 bases at J; junction bases unmatched: 10. Germline V gene data show CDR1 as MNHNS and CDR2 as SASEGT. The CDR3 loop reads CASLGTSGLGETQYF. Written as DNA, the CDR3 is TGTGCCAGCCTCGGGACTAGCGGTTTAGGGGAGACCCAGTACTTC.

This clonotype was detected many times. The chain recombines TRBV29-1 with TRBJ2-7; 7 nucleotides match TRBD1. The CDR3 has 13 amino acids. Trimming removed 4 bases from V and 4 bases from J; junction bases left unmatched: 7. Germline values: CDR1 SQVTM, CDR2 ANQGSEA. CDR3 in amino acids: CSVAPGQRYEQYF. The CDR3 nucleotides are TGCAGCGTTGCTCCGGGACAGAGATACGAGCAGTACTTC.

This clonotype was counted at least ten times. The rearrangement joins TRBV3-1 to TRBJ2-5; tentative D call: TRBD1 (6 bases). With 1 base removed from V and 5 bases from J, the gap between germline ends came to 14 bases. The CDR3 consists of 15 residues. Germline assignment: CDR1 LGHDT and CDR2 YNNKEL (reference sequence). CDR3 region: CASSQGTGWDETQYF. The CDR3 DNA follows: TGTGCCAGCAGCCAAGGAACAGGGTGGGATGAGACCCAGTACTTC.

This clonotype was observed at least ten times. CDR3 coding DNA: TGTGCCAGCAGTTACTCGGCTAGCGGGGTGAATGAGCAGTTCTTC. Protein: CASSYSASGVNEQFF. The chain uses TRBV6-5 and TRBJ2-1; TRBD2 matches 9 bases. The CDR3 is 15 amino acids. Germline V gene sequence: CDR1 MNHEY, CDR2 SVGAGI. Trimming removed 0 bases from V and 7 bases from J; junction bases left unmatched: 4.